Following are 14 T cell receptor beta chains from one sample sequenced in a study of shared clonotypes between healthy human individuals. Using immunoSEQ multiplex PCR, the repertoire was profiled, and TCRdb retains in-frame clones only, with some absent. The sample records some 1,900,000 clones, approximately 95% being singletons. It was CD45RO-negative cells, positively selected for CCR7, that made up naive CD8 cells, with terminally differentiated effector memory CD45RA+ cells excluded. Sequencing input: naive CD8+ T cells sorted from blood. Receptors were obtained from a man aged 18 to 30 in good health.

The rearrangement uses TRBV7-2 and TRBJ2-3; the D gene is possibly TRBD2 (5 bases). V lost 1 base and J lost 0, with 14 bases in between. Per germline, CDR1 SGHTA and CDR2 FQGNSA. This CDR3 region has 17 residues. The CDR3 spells CASSLVSGKLSTDTQYF. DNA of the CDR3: TGTGCCAGCAGCTTAGTATCGGGGAAATTAAGCACAGATACGCAGTATTTT.

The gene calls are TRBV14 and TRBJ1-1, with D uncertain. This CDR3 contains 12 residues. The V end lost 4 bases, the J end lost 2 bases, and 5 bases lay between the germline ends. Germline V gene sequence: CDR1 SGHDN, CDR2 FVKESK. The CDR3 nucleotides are TGTGCCAGCAGCCTCTCAAACACTGAAGCTTTCTTT. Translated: CASSLSNTEAFF.

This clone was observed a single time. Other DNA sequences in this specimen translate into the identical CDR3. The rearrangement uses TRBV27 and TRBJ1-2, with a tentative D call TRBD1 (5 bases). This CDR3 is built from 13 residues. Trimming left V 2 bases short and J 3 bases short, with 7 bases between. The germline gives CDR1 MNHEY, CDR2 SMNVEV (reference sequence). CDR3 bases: TGTGCCAGCAGTTTAGGGGGAGACTATGGCTACACCTTC. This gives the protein CASSLGGDYGYTF.

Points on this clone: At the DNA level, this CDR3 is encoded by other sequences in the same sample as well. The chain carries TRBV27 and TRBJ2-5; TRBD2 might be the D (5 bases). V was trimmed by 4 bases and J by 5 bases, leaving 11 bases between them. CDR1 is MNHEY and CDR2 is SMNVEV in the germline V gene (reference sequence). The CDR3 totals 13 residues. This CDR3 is CASSWGVGETQYF. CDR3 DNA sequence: TGTGCCAGCAGTTGGGGAGTTGGGGAGACCCAGTACTTC.

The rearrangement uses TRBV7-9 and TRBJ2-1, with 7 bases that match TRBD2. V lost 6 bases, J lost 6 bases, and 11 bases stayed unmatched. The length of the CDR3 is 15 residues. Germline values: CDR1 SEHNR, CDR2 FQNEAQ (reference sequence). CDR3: CASSSSGVAVNEQFF. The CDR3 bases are TGTGCCAGCAGTTCAAGCGGGGTAGCGGTCAATGAGCAGTTCTTC.

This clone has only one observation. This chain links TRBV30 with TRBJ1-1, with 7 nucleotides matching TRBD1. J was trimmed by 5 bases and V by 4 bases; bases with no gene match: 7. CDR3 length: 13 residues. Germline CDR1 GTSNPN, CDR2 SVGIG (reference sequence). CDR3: CAWTAQGRTEAFF. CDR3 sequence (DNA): TGTGCCTGGACCGCACAGGGGAGGACTGAAGCTTTCTTT.

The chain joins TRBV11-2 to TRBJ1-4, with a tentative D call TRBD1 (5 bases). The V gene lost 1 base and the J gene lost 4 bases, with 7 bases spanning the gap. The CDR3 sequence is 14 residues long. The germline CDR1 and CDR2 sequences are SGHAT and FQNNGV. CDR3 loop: CASSLAGFNEKLFF. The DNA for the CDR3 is TGTGCCAGCAGCTTAGCAGGGTTTAATGAAAAACTGTTTTTT.

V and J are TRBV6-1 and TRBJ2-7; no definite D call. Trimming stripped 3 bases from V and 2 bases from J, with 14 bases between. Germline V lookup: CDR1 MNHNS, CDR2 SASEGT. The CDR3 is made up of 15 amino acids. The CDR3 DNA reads TGTGCCAGCAGTGAGCCAACACAGATGACCTACGAGCAGTACTTC. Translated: CASSEPTQMTYEQYF.

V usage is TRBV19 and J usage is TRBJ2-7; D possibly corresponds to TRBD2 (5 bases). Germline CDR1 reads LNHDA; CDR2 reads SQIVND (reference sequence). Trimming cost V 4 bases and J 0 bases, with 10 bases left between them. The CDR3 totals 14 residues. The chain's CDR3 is CASSSPADSYEQYF. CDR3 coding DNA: TGTGCCAGTAGTAGTCCAGCGGACTCCTACGAGCAGTACTTC.

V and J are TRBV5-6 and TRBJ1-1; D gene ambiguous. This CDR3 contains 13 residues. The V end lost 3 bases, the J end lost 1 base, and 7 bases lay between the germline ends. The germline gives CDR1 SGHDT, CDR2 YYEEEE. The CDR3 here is CASSSIGNTEAFF. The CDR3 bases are TGTGCCAGCAGCTCGATAGGGAACACTGAAGCTTTCTTT. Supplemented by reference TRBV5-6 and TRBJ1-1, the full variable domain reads DAGVTQSPTHLIKTRGQQVTLRCSPKSGHDTVSWYQQALGQGPQFIFQYYEEEERQRGNFPDRFSGHQFPNYSSELNVNALLLGDSALYLCASSSIGNTEAFFGQGTRLTVV.

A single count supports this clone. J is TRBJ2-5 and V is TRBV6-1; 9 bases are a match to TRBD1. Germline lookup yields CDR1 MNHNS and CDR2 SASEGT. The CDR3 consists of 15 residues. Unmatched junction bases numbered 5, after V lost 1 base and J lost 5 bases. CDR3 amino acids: CASSEGTGVGETQYF. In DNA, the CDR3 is TGTGCCAGCAGTGAAGGGACAGGGGTAGGCGAGACCCAGTACTTC.

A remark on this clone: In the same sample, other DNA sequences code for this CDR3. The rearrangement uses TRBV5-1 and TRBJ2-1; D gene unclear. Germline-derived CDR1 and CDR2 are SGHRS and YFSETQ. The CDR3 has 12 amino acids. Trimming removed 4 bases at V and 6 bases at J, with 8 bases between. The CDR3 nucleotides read TGCGCCAGCAGCCTGTATGGCAATGAGCAGTTCTTC. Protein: CASSLYGNEQFF.

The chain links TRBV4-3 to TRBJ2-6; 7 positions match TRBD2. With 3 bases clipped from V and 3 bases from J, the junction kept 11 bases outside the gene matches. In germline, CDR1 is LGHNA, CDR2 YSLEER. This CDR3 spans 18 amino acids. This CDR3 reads CASSQYEGGDFGANVLTF. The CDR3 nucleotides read TGCGCCAGCAGCCAGTACGAGGGAGGGGATTTTGGGGCCAACGTCCTGACTTTC.

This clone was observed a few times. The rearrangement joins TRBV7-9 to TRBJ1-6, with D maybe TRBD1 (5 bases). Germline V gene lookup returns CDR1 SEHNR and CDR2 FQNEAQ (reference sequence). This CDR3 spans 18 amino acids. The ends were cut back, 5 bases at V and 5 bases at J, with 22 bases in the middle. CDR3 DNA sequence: TGTGCCAGCAGCCCGCCTAGGGGCAGCGCAGACCATAATTCACCCCTCCACTTT. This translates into CASSPPRGSADHNSPLHF.